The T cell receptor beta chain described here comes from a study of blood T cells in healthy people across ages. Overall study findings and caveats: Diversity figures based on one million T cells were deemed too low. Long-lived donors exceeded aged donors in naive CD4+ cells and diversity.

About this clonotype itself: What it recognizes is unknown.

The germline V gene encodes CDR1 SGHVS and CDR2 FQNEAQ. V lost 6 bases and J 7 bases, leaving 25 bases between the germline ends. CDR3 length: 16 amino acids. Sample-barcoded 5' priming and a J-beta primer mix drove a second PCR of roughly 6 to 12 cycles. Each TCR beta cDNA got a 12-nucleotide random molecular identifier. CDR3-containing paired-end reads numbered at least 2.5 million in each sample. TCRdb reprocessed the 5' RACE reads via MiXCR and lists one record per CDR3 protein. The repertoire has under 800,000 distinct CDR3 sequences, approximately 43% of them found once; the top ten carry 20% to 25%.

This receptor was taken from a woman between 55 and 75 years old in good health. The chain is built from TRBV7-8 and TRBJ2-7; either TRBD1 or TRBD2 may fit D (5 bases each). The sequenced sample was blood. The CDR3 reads CASRPPGRMTYNEQYF. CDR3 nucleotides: TGTGCCAGCAGACCCCCGGGACGAATGACCTACAATGAGCAGTACTTC.